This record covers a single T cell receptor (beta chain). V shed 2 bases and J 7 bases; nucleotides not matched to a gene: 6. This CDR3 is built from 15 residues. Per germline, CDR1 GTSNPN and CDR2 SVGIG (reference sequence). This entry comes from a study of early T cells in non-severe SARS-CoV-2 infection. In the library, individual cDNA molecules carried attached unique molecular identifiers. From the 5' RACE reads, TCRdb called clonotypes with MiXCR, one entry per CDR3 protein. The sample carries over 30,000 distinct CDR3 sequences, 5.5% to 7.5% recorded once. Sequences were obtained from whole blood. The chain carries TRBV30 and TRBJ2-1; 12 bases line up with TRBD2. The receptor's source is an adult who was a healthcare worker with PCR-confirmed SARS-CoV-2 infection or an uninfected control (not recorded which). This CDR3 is CAWSLAGGQLNEQFF. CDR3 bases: TGTGCCTGGAGTCTAGCGGGGGGGCAGTTGAATGAGCAGTTCTTC.